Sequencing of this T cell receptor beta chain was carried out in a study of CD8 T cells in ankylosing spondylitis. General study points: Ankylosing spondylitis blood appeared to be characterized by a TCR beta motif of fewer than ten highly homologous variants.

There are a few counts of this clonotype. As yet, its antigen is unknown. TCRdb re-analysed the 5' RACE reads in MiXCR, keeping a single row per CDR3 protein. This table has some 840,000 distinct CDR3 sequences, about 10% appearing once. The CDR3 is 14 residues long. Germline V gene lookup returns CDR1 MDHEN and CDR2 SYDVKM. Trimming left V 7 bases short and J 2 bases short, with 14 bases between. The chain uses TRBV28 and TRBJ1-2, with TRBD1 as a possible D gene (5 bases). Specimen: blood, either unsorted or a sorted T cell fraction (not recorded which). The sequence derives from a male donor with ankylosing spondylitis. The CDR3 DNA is TGTGCCAGCAACCCGTCGGGACGGAACTATGGCTACACCTTC. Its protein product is CASNPSGRNYGYTF.